The 5 T cell receptor beta chains listed next were all sequenced from one sample in a study of T-cell memory formation after mild COVID-19. Each CDR3 protein gets one entry after TCRdb re-called the 5' RACE reads with MiXCR. The repertoire holds 310,000 or so distinct CDR3 sequences, with around 15% as singletons. Sequences were obtained from PBMCs or a T cell subset sorted from them (not recorded which). The receptors here all came from a man between 18 and 35 years old who had mild COVID-19 (a few samples of this study predate the infection). Cell type and time point are not known.

The chain joins TRBV5-3 to TRBJ2-7; the D is unclear. TRBV5-3 is recorded as an ORF, its role being uncertain. V dropped 7 bases and J dropped 3 bases, with 17 bases sitting between them. The CDR3 runs 14 residues. The DNA for the CDR3 is TGTGCCAGATCACCACCGACGGGCCTCTACGAGCAGTACGTC. Its translation: CARSPPTGLYEQYV.

The chain links TRBV7-8 to TRBJ1-2; 7 bases are shared with TRBD1. Looked up from germline, CDR1 is SGHVS and CDR2 is FQNEAQ. V gave up 9 bases and J gave up 5 bases; unmatched junction bases: 6. The CDR3 is 12 residues long. CDR3 DNA: TGTGCCAGTGCAGGGGGTAGTTATGGCTACACCTTC. Its translation: CASAGGSYGYTF.

This clonotype came up a few times. The chain links TRBV5-1 to TRBJ2-1, with D uncertain. CDR1 and CDR2 (germline): SGHRS, YFSETQ. Trimming cost V 1 base and J 0 bases, with 8 bases left between them. CDR3 size: 15 residues. CDR3: CASSLTDLSYNEQFF. The CDR3, as DNA: TGCGCCAGCAGCTTGACAGACCTCTCCTACAATGAGCAGTTCTTC.

This clonotype has a handful of counts. The V gene is TRBV7-2, the J gene TRBJ2-3, with 7 bases identical to TRBD1. This CDR3 spans 16 amino acids. Germline V CDR1 and CDR2: SGHTA, FQGNSA. The V segment lost 2 bases and the J segment 4 bases; nucleotides outside the gene matches: 9. CDR3 DNA: TGTGCCAGCAGCTTATATAGGGGGCCTCCCGCAGATACGCAGTATTTT. Amino acids: CASSLYRGPPADTQYF.

In this sample, this clonotype turned up a few times. The chain uses TRBV2 and TRBJ1-1; TRBD1 matches at 8 bases. Germline CDR1 is SNHLY and CDR2 is FYNNEI. The V gene end was trimmed by 7 bases and the J gene end by 0 bases; junction bases not matched to a gene: 7. The CDR3 consists of 15 residues. This chain's CDR3 is CASTTDRALNTEAFF. The DNA of the CDR3 is TGTGCCAGCACCACGGACAGGGCATTGAACACTGAAGCTTTCTTT. Together with reference TRBV2 and TRBJ1-1, the CDR3 gives the full variable domain: EPEVTQTPSHQVTQMGQEVILRCVPISNHLYFYWYRQILGQKVEFLVSFYNNEISEKSEIFDDQFSVERPDGSNFTLKIRSTKLEDSAMYFCASTTDRALNTEAFFGQGTRLTVV.